This T cell receptor beta chain was captured in a study of cytomegalovirus exposure and HLA in healthy donors. Germline lookup yields CDR1 MNHEY and CDR2 SMNVEV (reference sequence). There are 13 residues in the CDR3. Trimming cost V 1 base and J 2 bases, with 3 bases left between them. This clone was seen a few times. The PCR was carried out with 60 Vbeta primers and 13 Jbeta primers. The assay was immunoSEQ multiplex PCR, and TCRdb's table has in-frame clones only and misses some. In the table there are fewer than 250,000 clones, just under 75% of which are singletons. V gene TRBV27 combines with J gene TRBJ1-5; D is unresolved. Material for sequencing was PBMCs. The source is a man between 25 and 39 years old in good health and CMV-seropositive. CDR3: CASSLLGNQPQHF. DNA of the CDR3: TGTGCCAGCAGTTTATTAGGCAATCAGCCCCAGCATTTT.